A selection of T cell receptor beta chains follows, all from one sample in a study of T-cell reconstitution after alpha-beta-depleted transplantation in children. TCRdb reanalysed the PCR reads using MiXCR and keeps one entry per CDR3 protein. The table lists around 700,000 distinct CDR3 sequences, around 13% of them singletons, with roughly 0.77% in the top ten. This sample comprised PBMCs, obtained before TCRalphabeta/CD19-depleted stem cell transplant. The receptors stem from a girl aged 2-15 years with congenital amegakaryocytic thrombocytopenia, due to receive a stem cell transplant. CDR3s include the opening cysteine and the closing phenylalanine or tryptophan. The D gene is left open where the match is weak.

D | V | CDR3
- | TRBV5-1 | CASSFSGGEQYF
- | TRBV20-1 | CSASGRKGSTDTQYF
- | TRBV10-2 | CASSGSKDEQYF
TRBD2 | TRBV27 | CASSNGLVAHEQYF
- | TRBV4-1 | CASSQGWGKASSTDTQYF
TRBD1 | TRBV29-1 | CSVRYRGTYEQYF
TRBD2 | TRBV5-1 | CASSLGGSHGDTQYF
- | TRBV14 | CASSQGNTQYF
- | TRBV5-1 | CASSPGRVNEKLFF
- | TRBV20-1 | CSASRRNQPQHF
- | TRBV12-3/TRBV12-4 | CASSPSRERETQYF
- | TRBV30 | CAWRLGWEDTQYF
- | TRBV20-1 | CSAVGSNQPQHF
TRBD2 | TRBV27 | CASSSKREAVQETQYF
- | TRBV5-1 | CASSYDLGMRGNTIYF
- | TRBV12-3/TRBV12-4 | CASSSTAGAGANVLTF
TRBD2 | TRBV29-1 | CSVDGGALGSDTQYF
- | TRBV5-1 | CASSLIQIGTDTQYF
TRBD1 | TRBV20-1 | CSGKTGSEQYF
TRBD2 | TRBV6-1 | CASSVGTSGSVETQYF
- | TRBV9 | CASSVGALSSGNTIYF
TRBD2 | TRBV12-3/TRBV12-4 | CASSLMGGSNGQFF
- | TRBV12-3/TRBV12-4 | CASSLNPRSAPDTQYF
TRBD2 | TRBV5-1 | CASSLLALLVRGELFF
- | TRBV27 | CASSTLDGDTGELFF
- | TRBV5-5 | CASSFVAYNEQFF
TRBD1 | TRBV20-1 | CSAHLGTGIPGAVALFQETQYF
TRBD2 | TRBV12-3/TRBV12-4 | CASSERERGFF
- | TRBV15 | CATRELGGYEQYF
TRBD2 | TRBV12-3/TRBV12-4 | CASSPEGGLFF
- | TRBV9 | CASNPTGNSNQPQHF
- | TRBV15 | CATSGRSTDTQYF
- | TRBV28 | CASSLIRRDRTEAFF
TRBD2 | TRBV12-3/TRBV12-4 | CASRQTSGEETQYF
- | TRBV6-6 | CASSYVVAGELFF
- | TRBV12-3/TRBV12-4 | CASRRDGWEGSNQPQHF
TRBD2 | TRBV12-3/TRBV12-4 | CASSWGGSEQFF
- | TRBV5-1 | CASSIQRGRGEKLFF
- | TRBV11-2 | CASSQTPPRWGGDTQYF
TRBD1 | TRBV12-3/TRBV12-4 | CASSTNRGRGYGYTF
- | TRBV28 | CRWDREQETQYF